The clone carrying this TCR beta chain appeared a few times. Its target is unknown. The record originates from a study of vaccination and CD4 T cells after COVID-19. An Oncomine TCR Beta short-read assay was used to sequence the DNA from cultured CD4+ T cells. TCRdb reprocessed the PCR reads via MiXCR and lists one record per CDR3 protein. The table has 18,000 or so distinct CDR3 sequences, 52% seen once. This CDR3 has 14 residues. Between the trimmed V and J ends, which lost 7 bases and 10 bases, there was a span of 17 bases. CDR1 and CDR2 (germline): MNHNS, SASEGT. As for treatment: approximately 10-day PBMC culture with coronavirus spike peptide pools or control peptides (ViraFEST assay). TCRs were sequenced by ViraFEST after antigen-specific T cells had been expanded with peptide pools. Wells that each held 1.5 million to 2 million PBMCs were cultured with 9 to 10 IU/ml IL-2 and about 10 ug/ml peptide pools.

This receptor was taken from a human donor who had recovered from COVID-19. This chain connects TRBV6-1 to TRBJ1-6; D perhaps matches TRBD1 (5 bases). Sequenced sample: CD4+ T cells from blood, cultured in vitro. The CDR3 DNA follows: TGTGCCAGCAATGGAGGGGAACTAGGGTCACCCCTCCACTTT. This encodes CASNGGELGSPLHF.